This TCR beta chain originates from a study of shared clonotypes between healthy human individuals. Method: immunoSEQ multiplex PCR; TCRdb's copy keeps in-frame clones and lacks some. Of hundreds of thousands of clones listed, 90% to 97% are singletons. The germline CDR1 and CDR2 sequences are MNHEY and SMNVEV (reference sequence). Trimming cost V 4 bases and J 0 bases, with 10 bases left between them. The CDR3 length is 15 residues. Naive CD8 isolation took CD45RO-negative cells positively selected for CCR7 and excluded terminally differentiated effector memory CD45RA+ cells. Free of recent acute infections or vaccinations, the donors were healthy HIV-negative adults. This clone is a singleton in its sample.

This chain joins TRBV27 and TRBJ1-5; D may be TRBD1 (6 bases). The TCR originated in a woman in her twenties or thirties in good health. The material sequenced was naive CD8+ T cells sorted from blood. Here the CDR3 reads CASSSGAHSNQPQHF. Here the CDR3 DNA reads TGTGCCAGCAGTTCAGGGGCTCATAGCAATCAGCCCCAGCATTTT.